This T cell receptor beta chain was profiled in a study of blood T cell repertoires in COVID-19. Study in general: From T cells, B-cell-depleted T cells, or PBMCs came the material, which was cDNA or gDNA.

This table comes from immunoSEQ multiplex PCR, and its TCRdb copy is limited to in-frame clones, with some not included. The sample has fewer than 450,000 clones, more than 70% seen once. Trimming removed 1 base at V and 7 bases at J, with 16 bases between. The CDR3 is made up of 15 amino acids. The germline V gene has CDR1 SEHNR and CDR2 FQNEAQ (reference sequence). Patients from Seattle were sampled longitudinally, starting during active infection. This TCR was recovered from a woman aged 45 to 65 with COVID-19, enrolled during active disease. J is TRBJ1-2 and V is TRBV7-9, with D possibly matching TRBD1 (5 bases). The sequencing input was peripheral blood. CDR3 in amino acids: CASSLDDSLSAGYTF. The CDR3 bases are TGTGCCAGCAGCTTAGACGACAGTCTTTCTGCTGGCTACACCTTC.